This passage covers 24 T cell receptor beta chains from one sample sequenced in a study of T cell changes during pregnancy in multiple sclerosis. The method was immunoSEQ multiplex PCR; TCRdb's version includes in-frame clones alone and lacks a portion of them. The sample comprises roughly 99,000 clones, about 91% of which are singletons, and approximately 2.4% rests with the top ten. The material sequenced was peripheral blood, taken after pregnancy. These receptor sequences come from a female donor in good health, enrolled as a control in a pregnancy study.

The genes are TRBV30 and TRBJ2-4, with a weak D call TRBD2 (5 bases). The CDR3 is 16 residues long. Per germline, CDR1 GTSNPN and CDR2 SVGIG (reference sequence). Between the trimmed V and J ends, which lost 6 bases and 0 bases, there was a span of 18 bases. As DNA, the CDR3 is TGTGCCTGCCGGGAAGACTTCATCCTAGCCAAAAACATTCAGTACTTC. This codes for CACREDFILAKNIQYF.

This chain joins TRBV29-1 and TRBJ2-3; 7 bases fit TRBD1. This CDR3 contains 13 residues. Looked up from germline, CDR1 is SQVTM and CDR2 is ANQGSEA. V lost 8 bases, J lost 5 bases, and 10 bases stayed unmatched. Here the CDR3 DNA reads TGCAGCACATTTTGGACAGGACAAGATACGCAGTATTTT. This translates into CSTFWTGQDTQYF.

This sequence joins TRBV12-5 and TRBJ2-7; TRBD2 might be the D (5 bases). Germline-derived CDR1 and CDR2 are LGHNT and FRNRAP. This CDR3 spans 19 amino acids. V lost 0 bases, J lost 4 bases, and 25 bases lay in between. The CDR3 here is CASGLVGSLEARRRYEQYF. The CDR3 DNA reads as TGTGCTAGTGGTTTGGTAGGAAGCCTGGAGGCCCGGCGGCGGTACGAGCAGTACTTC.

V gene TRBV29-1 combines with J gene TRBJ1-3, with D possibly TRBD1 on 6 matching bases. There are 12 residues in the CDR3. Germline V gives CDR1 SQVTM, CDR2 ANQGSEA. The V and J ends lost 4 bases and 6 bases respectively, with 10 bases between them. The CDR3 DNA is TGCAGCGTTGTCGACAGGAAAAACACCATATATTTT. Amino acids: CSVVDRKNTIYF.

The chain recombines TRBV11-2 with TRBJ2-1; no reliable D call. This CDR3 is built from 14 residues. Germline V gene sequence: CDR1 SGHAT, CDR2 FQNNGV. The ends were cut back, 5 bases at V and 4 bases at J, with 12 bases in the middle. CDR3 coding DNA: TGTGCCAGCAGCCCCTCGAGAGGATACAATGAGCAGTTCTTC. It translates to CASSPSRGYNEQFF.

This clone was found once. V usage is TRBV5-1 and J usage is TRBJ1-2; the D gene is possibly TRBD1 (6 bases). Germline CDR1 and CDR2: SGHRS and YFSETQ. V shed 4 bases and J shed 4 bases, with 14 bases lying between them. The CDR3 is made up of 14 amino acids. CDR3 sequence reads: CASSGTGLGYGYTF. The DNA of the CDR3 is TGCGCCAGCAGCGGAACAGGGTTGGGCTATGGCTACACCTTC.

This chain uses TRBV9 with TRBJ2-5, with D possibly TRBD2 on 6 matching bases. The CDR3 runs 16 residues. Germline V lookup: CDR1 SGDLS, CDR2 YYNGEE. Trimming removed 2 bases from V and 4 bases from J, with 18 bases in between. The CDR3 DNA reads TGTGCCAGCAGCGTTGCGGGGAACAGCGCCCGAGAGACCCAGTACTTC. It encodes CASSVAGNSARETQYF.

The rearrangement links TRBV30 to TRBJ1-6, with D perhaps TRBD1 (6 bases). This CDR3 is built from 11 residues. Germline V gene data show CDR1 as GTSNPN and CDR2 as SVGIG (reference sequence). Trimming took 7 bases from V and 14 from J, leaving 15 bases between them. CDR3 region: CASGAREALHF. The CDR3 DNA is TGTGCCTCGGGGGCGCGGGAGGCCCTCCACTTT.

The chain recombines TRBV13 with TRBJ2-1; 10 bases align to TRBD2. From germline, CDR1 is PRHDT and CDR2 FYEKMQ (reference sequence). J was trimmed by 6 bases and V by 5 bases; bases with no gene match: 7. The CDR3 is made up of 15 amino acids. The CDR3 nucleotides read TGTGCCAGCAGCCTCCCTAGCGGGAGAGGCAATGAGCAGTTCTTC. Residues: CASSLPSGRGNEQFF.

The rearrangement uses TRBV2 and TRBJ2-7; D perhaps matches TRBD1 (6 bases). V was cut by 6 bases and J by 0 bases, with 12 bases left in between. This CDR3 has 14 amino acids. Looked up from germline, CDR1 is SNHLY and CDR2 is FYNNEI. CDR3 amino acids: CASRDRPSSYEQYF. CDR3 in DNA: TGTGCCAGCAGGGACAGACCCAGCTCCTACGAGCAGTACTTC.

This clone was recorded only once. V usage is TRBV9 and J usage is TRBJ2-1, with 9 nucleotides matching TRBD1. The CDR3 loop spans 15 amino acids. CDR1 is SGDLS and CDR2 is YYNGEE in the germline V gene. J lost 6 bases, V lost 2 bases, and 6 bases had no gene match. The CDR3 DNA is TGTGCCAGCAGCGTCGACGGGACAGGGTTCAATGAGCAGTTCTTC. This sequence encodes CASSVDGTGFNEQFF.

The V and J genes are TRBV15 and TRBJ2-3; TRBD2 is a possible D gene (7 bases). Trimming cost V 0 bases and J 3 bases, with 10 bases left between them. Germline V gene lookup returns CDR1 LNHNV and CDR2 YYDKDF (reference sequence). The CDR3 sequence is 15 residues long. In DNA, the CDR3 is TGTGCCACCAGCAGAGAAAGGGGGGGGACAGATACGCAGTATTTT. Encoded protein: CATSRERGGTDTQYF.

The chain is built from TRBV19 and TRBJ2-5, with TRBD1 matching over 9 bases. V shed 2 bases, J shed 4 bases, and the junction held 2 bases outside the gene matches. Germline V lookup: CDR1 LNHDA, CDR2 SQIVND (reference sequence). The CDR3 length is 14 residues. The CDR3 is CASSITGGSETQYF. As DNA, the CDR3 is TGTGCCAGTAGTATAACAGGGGGCTCAGAGACCCAGTACTTC.

This rearrangement joins TRBV27 to TRBJ2-7, with TRBD2 as a possible D gene (5 bases). Between the trimmed V and J ends, which lost 0 bases and 1 base, there was a span of 7 bases. Germline V gives CDR1 MNHEY, CDR2 SMNVEV (reference sequence). CDR3 length: 14 amino acids. CDR3 in amino acids: CASSLSTGSYEQYF. The CDR3 nucleotides are TGTGCCAGCAGTTTATCTACGGGATCCTACGAGCAGTACTTC.

The V call is TRBV9, the J call TRBJ2-7; D perhaps matches TRBD2 (7 bases). CDR3 length: 15 amino acids. With 5 bases removed from V and 2 bases from J, the gap between germline ends came to 17 bases. CDR1 is SGDLS, CDR2 YYNGEE, per germline. The CDR3 region has the DNA TGTGCCAGCAGTCCGGGGGGCGGGATACCCTACGAGCAGTACTTC. Translating gives CASSPGGGIPYEQYF.

V and J are TRBV6-5 and TRBJ2-7; a weak D match, TRBD1 (6 bases). The germline gives CDR1 MNHEY, CDR2 SVGAGI. This CDR3 spans 14 amino acids. Trimming removed 5 bases from V and 1 base from J, with 12 bases in between. The DNA of the CDR3 is TGTGCCAGCAGTAGAAGGACAGTTTCCTACGAGCAGTACTTC. This translates into CASSRRTVSYEQYF.

The chain uses TRBV5-8 and TRBJ1-2; D unresolved. Germline V lookup: CDR1 SGHTS, CDR2 YDEGEE. V lost 0 bases and J lost 2, with 8 bases in between. The CDR3 has 14 amino acids. The CDR3 protein is CASSLDLENYGYTF. In nucleotides, the CDR3 is TGTGCCAGCAGCTTGGATCTAGAGAACTATGGCTACACCTTC.

The J gene is TRBJ2-3, the V gene TRBV6-5, with 7 bases fitting TRBD1. CDR1 MNHEY and CDR2 SVGAGI come from the germline V gene. This CDR3 is 14 amino acids long. Unmatched junction bases numbered 6, after V lost 6 bases and J lost 3 bases. This CDR3 is CASSTGARTDTQYF. Written as DNA, the CDR3 is TGTGCCAGCAGCACAGGGGCTAGGACAGATACGCAGTATTTT.

This clone was recorded a few times. The gene calls are TRBV29-1 and TRBJ1-2, with TRBD1 as a possible D gene (5 bases). CDR3 size: 12 residues. From germline, CDR1 is SQVTM and CDR2 ANQGSEA. V lost 3 bases and J 8 bases, leaving 13 bases between the germline ends. The CDR3 DNA is TGCAGCGTTGATTCAGGGCTAGGAGGCTACACCTTC. As protein: CSVDSGLGGYTF.

The chain links TRBV18 to TRBJ1-2; 11 bases are a match to TRBD1. Germline trimming cut 3 bases from V and 5 bases from J; bases unmatched to any gene: 5. CDR1 is KGHSH and CDR2 is LQKENI in the germline V gene. CDR3 length equals 15 residues. As DNA, the CDR3 is TGTGCCAGCTCACCGAGAGGGACAGGGGGTTATGGCTACACCTTC. This translates into CASSPRGTGGYGYTF.

The genes are TRBV18 and TRBJ1-4; 9 bases are shared with TRBD1. Losses at the gene ends were 3 bases for V and 8 bases for J; bases not matched to a gene: 4. CDR1 and CDR2 (germline): KGHSH, LQKENI. The CDR3 has 14 residues. CDR3: CASSPTGGQEKLFF. The CDR3 DNA is TGTGCCAGCTCACCGACAGGGGGACAGGAAAAACTGTTTTTT.

This sequence joins TRBV7-9 and TRBJ2-3; a weak D match, TRBD1 (5 bases). Trimming pared 1 base from V and 6 bases from J, leaving 17 bases between. CDR1 is SEHNR, CDR2 FQNEAQ, per germline (reference sequence). The CDR3 contains 16 residues. CDR3 sequence: CASSLVAPGPVDTQYF. DNA of the CDR3: TGTGCCAGCAGCTTAGTGGCTCCAGGGCCGGTGGATACGCAGTATTTT.

The chain's CDR3 is CAIRRRLGTEAFF. The CDR3 coding sequence is TGTGCCATCAGGCGGAGGCTGGGGACTGAAGCTTTCTTT. This chain uses TRBV10-3 with TRBJ1-1; D is undetermined. V dropped 6 bases and J dropped 5 bases, with 13 bases sitting between them. Germline V gene sequence: CDR1 ENHRY, CDR2 SYGVKD. The CDR3 is 13 amino acids.

V and J are TRBV14 and TRBJ2-7, with 8 bases lining up with TRBD2. This CDR3 contains 14 residues. Germline CDR1 reads SGHDN; CDR2 reads FVKESK. The ends lost 3 bases at V and 4 bases at J; junction bases unmatched: 5. CDR3 nucleotides: TGTGCCAGCAGCCAGTTCGCGGGAGGATACGAGCAGTACTTC. This gives the protein CASSQFAGGYEQYF.